These 23 T cell receptor beta chains were sequenced from one sample in a study of blood T cell repertoires in COVID-19. TCRdb keeps only in-frame clones here, not all; method: immunoSEQ multiplex PCR. The sample has about 220,000 clones; approximately 83% are singletons. The sequenced sample was PBMCs or T cells enriched from blood (not recorded which). All receptors derive from a woman aged 55-70 years who had recovered from COVID-19.

This rearrangement joins TRBV5-6 to TRBJ1-2; D gene ambiguous. The germline V gene has CDR1 SGHDT and CDR2 YYEEEE. The V gene lost 4 bases and the J gene lost 5 bases, with 9 bases spanning the gap. The CDR3 spans 12 residues. For the CDR3, the DNA is TGTGCCAGCAGCGAGCGGAGGTATGGCTACACCTTC. It yields the protein CASSERRYGYTF.

The gene calls are TRBV2 and TRBJ2-5; 12 nucleotides align to TRBD2. V dropped 6 bases and J dropped 5; count of bases not matched to a gene: 10. The CDR3 consists of 16 residues. The germline V gene encodes CDR1 SNHLY and CDR2 FYNNEI. The CDR3 is CASSSLLAGGLETQYF. For the CDR3, the DNA is TGTGCCAGCAGCTCCCTACTAGCGGGGGGCCTTGAGACCCAGTACTTC.

This clone has a handful of counts. The CDR3 here is CASSRLAGANEQFF. For the CDR3, the DNA is TGCGCCAGCAGCCGACTAGCGGGAGCCAATGAGCAGTTCTTC. The rearrangement links TRBV10-1 to TRBJ2-1; 12 nucleotides agree with TRBD2. The CDR3 is 14 residues long. V trimming: 6 bases; J trimming: 6 bases; junction bases outside the gene matches: 3. The V gene's germline CDR1 is WNHNN and CDR2 SYGVQD (reference sequence).

This sequence joins TRBV29-1 and TRBJ2-3, with 7 nucleotides matching TRBD2. Germline loops: CDR1 SQVTM, CDR2 ANQGSEA. V lost 2 bases to trimming and J lost 11 bases; unmatched junction nucleotides: 4. This CDR3 region has 11 residues. The CDR3 DNA sequence: TGCAGCGTTGAAAAGGGAGGGAGGCAGTATTTT. This translates into CSVEKGGRQYF.

This clone has only one observation. The chain employs TRBV19 and TRBJ1-5, with 7 bases fitting TRBD1. Germline V gene lookup returns CDR1 LNHDA and CDR2 SQIVND (reference sequence). This CDR3 region has 15 residues. V was clipped by 4 bases and J by 4 bases; unmatched bases: 7. The CDR3 nucleotides read TGTGCCAGTAGTACTCGGGACAGATTAAATCAGCCCCAGCATTTT. Translating gives CASSTRDRLNQPQHF. Full variable domain (missing parts from reference TRBV19 and TRBJ1-5): DGGITQSPKYLFRKEGQNVTLSCEQNLNHDAMYWYRQDPGQGLRLIYYSQIVNDFQKGDIAEGYSVSREKKESFPLTVTSAQKNPTAFYLCASSTRDRLNQPQHFGDGTRLSIL.

This clone was counted many times. V usage is TRBV13 and J usage is TRBJ1-1, with unresolved D. In germline, CDR1 is PRHDT, CDR2 FYEKMQ (reference sequence). The V and J ends lost 3 bases and 1 base respectively, with 12 bases between them. This CDR3 comprises 15 residues. The CDR3 DNA follows: TGTGCCAGCAGCTTTTACCCGCGGGAGAACACTGAAGCTTTCTTT. Translated, it gives CASSFYPRENTEAFF.

The chain combines TRBV11-2 with TRBJ2-3; D unresolved. Trimming took off 2 bases at V and 0 bases at J, with 12 bases between the two ends. This CDR3 is 16 amino acids long. Germline-derived CDR1 and CDR2 are SGHAT and FQNNGV. CDR3 coding DNA: TGTGCCAGCAGCTTACTGGCTGTTGCTAGCACAGATACGCAGTATTTT. It specifies CASSLLAVASTDTQYF.

The rearrangement joins TRBV6-2 or TRBV6-3 to TRBJ1-1, with D possibly being TRBD1 (5 bases). V lost 2 bases and J lost 3, with 16 bases in between. The CDR3 spans 16 residues. The V gene's germline CDR1 is MNHEY and CDR2 SVGEGT. The CDR3: CASSYPIGQAYTEAFF. CDR3 nucleotide sequence: TGTGCCAGCAGTTACCCGATAGGACAAGCCTACACTGAAGCTTTCTTT.

The chain carries TRBV18 and TRBJ2-1, with TRBD2 identical over 13 bases. The V gene's germline CDR1 is KGHSH and CDR2 LQKENI. The CDR3 is 17 amino acids. Trimming cost V 3 bases and J 3 bases; bases outside gene matches: 5. As DNA, the CDR3 is TGTGCCAGCTCACCCGGACTAGCGGGAGTCGGCTACAATGAGCAGTTCTTC. It yields the protein CASSPGLAGVGYNEQFF.

The chain carries TRBV3-1 (or the pseudogene TRBV3-2) and TRBJ1-3; TRBD1 agrees at 8 bases. CDR3 length equals 18 residues. The germline V gene has CDR1 LGHDT and CDR2 YNNKEL (reference sequence). J lost 3 bases, V lost 0 bases, and 10 bases had no gene match. CDR3 in amino acids: CASSQEGRPRGLGNTIYF. The CDR3, as DNA: TGTGCCAGCAGCCAAGAAGGAAGACCCAGGGGGCTTGGAAACACCATATATTTT.

The chain joins TRBV13 to TRBJ1-1; D may be TRBD1 (5 bases). CDR1 and CDR2 (germline): PRHDT, FYEKMQ (reference sequence). V dropped 5 bases and J dropped 4 bases, with 20 bases sitting between them. The CDR3 loop spans 16 amino acids. CDR3 DNA sequence: TGTGCCAGCAGCATTAGGTGGGGCGGGGCGAGCACTGAAGCTTTCTTT. Translated: CASSIRWGGASTEAFF.

The rearrangement uses TRBV5-1 and TRBJ1-3; D is uncertain. V was cut by 0 bases and J by 0 bases, with 4 bases left in between. CDR3 length: 14 residues. Germline CDR1 and CDR2: SGHRS and YFSETQ. The CDR3 is CASSLDNSGNTIYF. Written as DNA, the CDR3 is TGCGCCAGCAGCTTGGATAACTCTGGAAACACCATATATTTT.

The genes are TRBV2 and TRBJ2-7, with a tentative D call TRBD1 (6 bases). The germline gives CDR1 SNHLY, CDR2 FYNNEI. V lost 6 bases, J lost 7 bases, and 22 bases lay in between. This CDR3 comprises 15 residues. CDR3 residues: CASSAQWDTPGEQYF. The CDR3 region has the DNA TGTGCCAGCAGCGCCCAATGGGACACCCCTGGGGAGCAGTACTTC.

The rearrangement uses TRBV11-3 and TRBJ1-1; D is perhaps TRBD1 (6 bases). V was shortened by 3 bases and J by 5 bases, with 10 bases between the two germline ends. The CDR3 loop spans 13 amino acids. CDR1 is SGHNT, CDR2 YENEEA, per germline. The CDR3, as DNA: TGTGCCAGCAGCTTCGGGGGGCTGACTGAAGCTTTCTTT. Translation gives CASSFGGLTEAFF.

The chain has TRBV6-1 and TRBJ2-1; 8 bases are a match to TRBD1. CDR1 is MNHNS and CDR2 is SASEGT in the germline V gene. Unmatched junction bases numbered 4, after V lost 2 bases and J lost 4 bases. There are 15 residues in the CDR3. DNA of the CDR3: TGTGCCAGCAGTGAATCTCGGACAGGGTACAATGAGCAGTTCTTC. Translation: CASSESRTGYNEQFF.

V usage is TRBV5-4 and J usage is TRBJ1-1; unclear D gene. V lost 3 bases and J 1 base, leaving 7 bases between the germline ends. Germline CDR1 is SGHNT and CDR2 is YYREEE (reference sequence). The CDR3 runs to 13 residues. Here the CDR3 reads CASSYDSNTEAFF. The CDR3 coding sequence is TGTGCCAGCAGCTATGACTCGAACACTGAAGCTTTCTTT.

The chain is built from TRBV3-1 (or the pseudogene TRBV3-2) and TRBJ2-2; 14 bases are a match to TRBD2. The CDR3 has 18 residues. Per the germline V gene, CDR1 is LGHDT and CDR2 is YNNKEL (reference sequence). Unmatched junction bases numbered 2, after V lost 1 base and J lost 1 base. CDR3 protein: CASSQVGTSGRNTGELFF. CDR3 DNA: TGTGCCAGCAGCCAAGTAGGGACTAGCGGGAGGAACACCGGGGAGCTGTTTTTT.

The chain carries TRBV5-1 and TRBJ2-7; possible D gene TRBD2, 6 bases. The CDR3 covers 11 residues. Germline CDR1 and CDR2: SGHRS and YFSETQ. V gave up 4 bases and J gave up 7 bases, with 9 bases separating them. In nucleotides, the CDR3 is TGCGCCAGCAGCCTCCGGGGGGAGCAGTACTTC. Translation gives CASSLRGEQYF. Complete variable domain (other parts from reference TRBV5-1 and TRBJ2-7): KAGVTQTPRYLIKTRGQQVTLSCSPISGHRSVSWYQQTPGQGLQFLFEYFSETQRNKGNFPGRFSGRQFSNSRSEMNVSTLELGDSALYLCASSLRGEQYFGPGTRLTVT.

The chain couples TRBV5-4 to TRBJ2-1; TRBD2 aligns across 7 bases. CDR3 size: 15 residues. From germline, CDR1 is SGHNT and CDR2 YYREEE (reference sequence). V shed 4 bases, J shed 8 bases, and the junction held 12 bases outside the gene matches. The CDR3 sequence: CASSPRLAGGHEQFF. CDR3 DNA: TGTGCCAGCAGCCCCCGACTAGCCGGTGGCCATGAGCAGTTCTTC.

This chain uses TRBV5-1 with TRBJ2-3, with TRBD1 matching over 8 bases. V lost 5 bases and J lost 2; bases outside the gene matches: 4. Germline values: CDR1 SGHRS, CDR2 YFSETQ. The CDR3 is 14 residues long. The CDR3 loop is CASRRTGYTDTQYF. Written as DNA, the CDR3 is TGCGCCAGCAGACGGACAGGGTACACAGATACGCAGTATTTT.

This sequence joins TRBV21-1 and TRBJ2-7; the table's D call TRBD2 went unverified against the DNA. TRBV21-1 is a pseudogene segment. The CDR3 is made up of 13 amino acids. For the CDR3, the DNA is TGTGCCAGCAGCGGCCCTCGGGTGGACGAGCAGTACTTC. Protein sequence: CASSGPRVDEQYF.

The chain's CDR3 is CASSYSLDSEAFF. The CDR3 nucleotides are TGTGCCAGCAGTTACTCGTTGGACAGTGAAGCTTTCTTT. V and J are TRBV6-5 and TRBJ1-1; tentatively, D is TRBD1 (6 bases). CDR3 size: 13 residues. Germline V gives CDR1 MNHEY, CDR2 SVGAGI. V was clipped by 0 bases and J by 7 bases, with 9 bases between them.

The V call is TRBV6-5, the J call TRBJ1-3; the D gene is possibly TRBD1 (6 bases). V lost 7 bases and J 1 base, leaving 8 bases between the germline ends. CDR1 is MNHEY and CDR2 is SVGAGI in the germline V gene. This CDR3 region has 13 residues. This CDR3 reads CASKTGSGNTIYF. The DNA of the CDR3 is TGTGCCAGCAAAACAGGGTCTGGAAACACCATATATTTT.